Below, one T cell receptor beta chain is given with its context. Its antigen remains unidentified. The CDR3 is 14 amino acids. Germline V gene data show CDR1 as MNHEY and CDR2 as SMNVEV (reference sequence). The V segment lost 6 bases and the J segment 7 bases; nucleotides outside the gene matches: 4. The data stem from a study of human T cells and chemical hapten exposure. Findings and caveats of the study: Expanded TCRs made up significantly more big CDR3 similarity clusters than controls did.

The time point here: pre-sensitization, week 0. Treatment specified: therapeutic diphenylcyclopropenone sensitization with weekly scalp DPC. The study extracted total RNA from unfractionated whole blood. TCRdb reprocessed the RACE reads with MiXCR, giving one entry per CDR3 protein. The sample has 350,000 to 400,000 distinct CDR3 sequences; 4% to 6% are singletons. The source material was whole blood, sampled in connection with sensitization to the hapten diphenylcyclopropenone (DPC). This TCR came from a woman aged 45-60 years with alopecia areata. Some clones in this sample may be carry-over from other donors' samples. The chain combines TRBV27 with TRBJ1-6; 9 positions agree with TRBD1. The CDR3 DNA follows: TGTGCCAGCAGCGGGGACAGGGAGAATTCACCCCTCCACTTT. It specifies CASSGDRENSPLHF.